This T cell receptor (beta chain) emerged from a study of tumor-infiltrating lymphocytes in glioblastoma multiforme. The germline gives CDR1 DFQATT, CDR2 SNEGSKA (reference sequence). The length of the CDR3 is 13 residues. Deletions cut 2 bases from V and 8 bases from J, with 13 bases between. This clonotype has ten or more counts. Its antigen is undetermined. General observations from the study: Only one glioblastoma patient had TCR and mutation analysis. Unequal TCR RNA per T cell might skew measured clone sizes.

TCRB libraries came from RNA via three nested multiplex PCR rounds. TCRB-specific cDNA synthesis used 0.4 to 0.55 ug of total RNA. No unique molecular identifiers were described for these TCRB libraries. MiXCR, applied by TCRdb to the multiplex PCR reads, yields one record per CDR3 protein. The table lists tens of thousands of distinct CDR3 sequences, roughly 64% of them singletons. The origin of this receptor is a male donor with glioblastoma. The rearrangement links TRBV20-1 to TRBJ2-4; D tentatively fits TRBD1 or TRBD2 (7 bases each). The sequenced material came from brain tumor tissue. The CDR3 DNA reads TGCAGTGCTAGAAGACAGGGAGGGGACATTCAGTACTTC. It codes for CSARRQGGDIQYF.